This note documents a single T cell receptor (beta chain) sequence. Its antigen remains unidentified. Assay used: immunoSEQ multiplex PCR; TCRdb lists only in-frame clones, some missing. The sample includes about 2.4 million clones, roughly 93% seen only once; the top ten take approximately 0.35%. The sample is drawn from a study of shared clonotypes between healthy human individuals. Study-wide results and caveats: The naive CD4 repertoires of several donors were compared, and approximately 4.7% of clonotypes were shared. Non-shared clonotypes showed lower generation probabilities than clonotypes common to all four donors.

All of the donors resided in Nashville, Tennessee, and each was a Caucasian adult. The investigators split CD4+ cells into a CD45RA+ naive subset and a CD45RA-negative memory subset. Trimming took 2 bases from V and 9 from J, leaving 9 bases between them. The germline CDR1 and CDR2 sequences are SGHTS and YDEGEE. The CDR3 has 12 amino acids. The sequence was obtained from a man between 18 and 35 years old in good health. Some clones in this sample may be carry-over from other donors' samples. The sequenced material came from naive CD4+ T cells from PBMCs. Subset here: CD45RA+ positively selected. The chain combines TRBV5-8 with TRBJ1-5; the D is unclear. In nucleotides, the CDR3 is TGTGCCAGCAGCTTCGACCAACGGCCCCAGCATTTT. This sequence encodes CASSFDQRPQHF. Looking up the rest from reference TRBV5-8 and TRBJ1-5 gives the full variable domain: EAGVTQSPTHLIKTRGQQATLRCSPISGHTSVYWYQQALGLGLQFLLWYDEGEERNRGNFPPRFSGRQFPNYSSELNVNALELEDSALYLCASSFDQRPQHFGDGTRLSIL.